The following is a T cell receptor beta chain sequence with its context. The specificity of this receptor is unknown. No qualities accompany the bases; no much larger clone lies one base away. This sample was taken from a study of blood T cell repertoires in COVID-19 (dated by TCRdb to 2018 to 2021). With regard to the full study: Samples from collaborators originated in the United States, Italy and Spain and spanned both the acute and convalescent phases of COVID-19. The prospective study material was composed of cDNA or gDNA derived from T cells, B-cell-depleted T cells, or PBMCs. Deeply sampled blood TCRbeta repertoires from subjects exposed to, actively infected with, or recovered from COVID-19 were included in the dataset. The repertoires were released in a freely available public database intended as a resource for research on the immune response to SARS-CoV-2. The samples were drawn from two sources: the first 160 participants of the ongoing ImmuneRACE study, and fewer than 1,500 subjects contributed by 6 global collaborators. Sample metadata almost always included a de-identified subject ID, COVID-19 status, age in years and sex. Where HLA class I and class II types were available, the types were taken from metadata supplied by the sample provider, not from assay-based typing.

General findings and caveats noted by the study authors: The amount of clinical and demographic metadata varied by source and participant and was provided uncurated.

The V end loses 2 bases and the J end loses 0 bases, and a stretch of 10 bases separates them. The CDR3 spans 15 residues, from the cysteine through the phenylalanine. The read is trimmed to its CDR3 DNA, 45 bases read in frame from base 1. CDR1 SGHAT and CDR2 FQNNGV were looked up in the germline V gene. TCRbeta CDR3 regions were amplified from genomic DNA by means of the immunoSEQ Assay, a bias-controlled multiplex PCR. The published analysis was carried out like this. The number of nucleated cells in each sample was estimated from the amplification of reference gene primers within the assay. To quantify the absolute abundance of each unique TCRbeta CDR3 rearrangement, sequence reads were collapsed and filtered. For each sample, productive Simpson clonality was calculated as the square root of Simpson's diversity index over productive rearrangements. Not all clones reach the TCRdb copy of this immuneACCESS table, which keeps in-frame sequences only. Checked studies attribute under half of the gap to unresolved V genes and leave the rest unexplained. D and trimming come from the DNA, and the V and J calls and clone size come from that table. The sample contains some 96,000 clones, around nine tenths of them found a single time. Jointly, the top ten make up about 9.4% of the sample.

Whole blood was collected in K2EDTA tubes by collaborating institutions according to the institutions' own protocols. Collaborator samples were shipped for TCRbeta analysis as frozen whole blood, isolated PBMCs, or DNA extracted from either sample type. The rearranged chain carries TRBV11-2 and TRBJ1-2, with the D gene uncertain. The clonotype comes from a man aged 45-65 years with acute or convalescent COVID-19. The sample taken for sequencing was peripheral blood. CDR3 sequence: CASSLIEGANYGYTF. Read as DNA, the sequence is TGTGCCAGCAGCTTAATAGAAGGAGCTAACTATGGCTACACCTTC.